This note documents a single TCR beta chain sequence. V was trimmed by 5 bases and J by 6 bases, leaving 9 bases between them. The germline V gene has CDR1 SGHRS and CDR2 YFSETQ. CDR3 length: 13 residues. This record belongs to a study of blood T cell repertoires in COVID-19. Study details: Both acute and convalescent COVID-19 samples were obtained from the United States, Italy and Spain.

Authors' methods: Reference gene primers were amplified, and this amplification served to estimate nucleated cell counts. TCRdb keeps only in-frame clones here, not all; method: immunoSEQ multiplex PCR. D and trimming were read from the DNA, whereas the V and J calls and clone size are those reported in that table. The sample holds some 250,000 clones, about 90% seen once. The sequenced sample was peripheral blood. The rearrangement uses TRBV5-1 and TRBJ1-6, with no clear D. The clonotype was recovered from a woman aged 25 to 39 who had recovered from COVID-19. CDR3 in amino acids: CASRESINSPLHF. The CDR3 DNA reads TGCGCCAGCAGGGAGAGTATTAATTCACCCCTCCACTTT.